Included here is one T cell receptor beta chain sequence, with context. Methods used by the authors: Using reference gene primer amplification, nucleated cell counts were estimated. Sequencing used immunoSEQ multiplex PCR; TCRdb keeps in-frame clones, though not all of them. V, J and clone size are those of that table, while D and trimming were read from the DNA. The data contain 25,000 to 30,000 clones, 55% to 80% of them seen just once; the ten biggest clones take up around 16%. The data stem from a study of blood T cell repertoires in COVID-19. As for the study in general: Acute-phase and convalescent COVID-19 samples originated in the United States, Italy and Spain.

Trimming took off 2 bases at V and 2 bases at J, with 6 bases between the two ends. This CDR3 comprises 13 residues. Germline CDR1 SGHAT, CDR2 FQNNGV. The V call is TRBV11-2, the J call TRBJ1-1, with D unresolved. The sequenced sample consisted of peripheral blood. The source of this sequence is a human donor in a cohort sampled during active COVID-19. CDR3: CASSLRENTEAFF. The CDR3 DNA reads as TGTGCCAGCAGCTTAAGAGAAAACACTGAAGCTTTCTTT.